The present entry profiles one T cell receptor beta chain with its context. The sample is drawn from a study of monozygotic twins with inflammatory bowel disease. After re-calling the 5' RACE reads, TCRdb lists one entry per CDR3 protein, DNA absent. This repertoire includes roughly 100,000 distinct CDR3 sequences. This CDR3 comprises 14 residues. Germline assignment: CDR1 DFQATT and CDR2 SNEGSKA (reference sequence). Sequencing was performed on blood. This clonotype originated in a human donor with ulcerative colitis or Crohn's disease, or a healthy co-twin of an affected twin (not recorded which). This rearrangement joins TRBV20-1 to TRBJ2-2; TCRdb calls TRBD1, which cannot be checked without DNA. The CDR3 sequence: CSATSGAVTGELFF.